This T cell receptor (beta chain) emerged from a study of shared T cell receptors in the human thymus. This clone was detected a few times. The method was immunoSEQ multiplex PCR; TCRdb's version includes in-frame clones alone and lacks a portion of them. The table records approximately 580,000 clones, more than 75% of them present only once. Per germline, CDR1 MGHRA and CDR2 YSYEKL. The CDR3 covers 17 residues. Trimming took 8 bases from V and 5 from J; bases not matched to a gene: 17. The same sample was also used in a study of human thymus T cells. From that second work: Biased V and J segment usage appeared in thymus and peripheral blood.

The chain recombines TRBV4-1 with TRBJ2-3; TRBD2 agrees at 9 bases. Sequenced: thymocytes. This TCR was recovered from a boy under two years old with a congenital heart defect. The CDR3 sequence: CASQKEGSGRDRDTQYF. The CDR3 DNA reads TGCGCCAGCCAGAAAGAGGGTAGCGGGAGAGATCGAGATACGCAGTATTTT.